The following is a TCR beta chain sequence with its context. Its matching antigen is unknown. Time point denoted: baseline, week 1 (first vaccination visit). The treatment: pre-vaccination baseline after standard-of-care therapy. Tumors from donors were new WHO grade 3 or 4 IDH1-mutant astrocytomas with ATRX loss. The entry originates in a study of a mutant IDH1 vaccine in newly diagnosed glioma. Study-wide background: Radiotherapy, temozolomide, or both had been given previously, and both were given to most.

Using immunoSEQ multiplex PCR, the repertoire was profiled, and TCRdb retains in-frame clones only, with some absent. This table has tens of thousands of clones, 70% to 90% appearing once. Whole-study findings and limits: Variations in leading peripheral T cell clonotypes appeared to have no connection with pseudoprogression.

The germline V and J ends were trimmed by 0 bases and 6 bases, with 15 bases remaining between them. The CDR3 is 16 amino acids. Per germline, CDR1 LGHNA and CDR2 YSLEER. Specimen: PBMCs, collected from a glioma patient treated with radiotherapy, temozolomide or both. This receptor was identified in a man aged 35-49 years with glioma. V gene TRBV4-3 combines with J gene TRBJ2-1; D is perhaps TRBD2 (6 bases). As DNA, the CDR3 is TGCGCCAGCAGCCAAGATTTGGGGGACTTACTCAATGAGCAGTTCTTC. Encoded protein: CASSQDLGDLLNEQFF.